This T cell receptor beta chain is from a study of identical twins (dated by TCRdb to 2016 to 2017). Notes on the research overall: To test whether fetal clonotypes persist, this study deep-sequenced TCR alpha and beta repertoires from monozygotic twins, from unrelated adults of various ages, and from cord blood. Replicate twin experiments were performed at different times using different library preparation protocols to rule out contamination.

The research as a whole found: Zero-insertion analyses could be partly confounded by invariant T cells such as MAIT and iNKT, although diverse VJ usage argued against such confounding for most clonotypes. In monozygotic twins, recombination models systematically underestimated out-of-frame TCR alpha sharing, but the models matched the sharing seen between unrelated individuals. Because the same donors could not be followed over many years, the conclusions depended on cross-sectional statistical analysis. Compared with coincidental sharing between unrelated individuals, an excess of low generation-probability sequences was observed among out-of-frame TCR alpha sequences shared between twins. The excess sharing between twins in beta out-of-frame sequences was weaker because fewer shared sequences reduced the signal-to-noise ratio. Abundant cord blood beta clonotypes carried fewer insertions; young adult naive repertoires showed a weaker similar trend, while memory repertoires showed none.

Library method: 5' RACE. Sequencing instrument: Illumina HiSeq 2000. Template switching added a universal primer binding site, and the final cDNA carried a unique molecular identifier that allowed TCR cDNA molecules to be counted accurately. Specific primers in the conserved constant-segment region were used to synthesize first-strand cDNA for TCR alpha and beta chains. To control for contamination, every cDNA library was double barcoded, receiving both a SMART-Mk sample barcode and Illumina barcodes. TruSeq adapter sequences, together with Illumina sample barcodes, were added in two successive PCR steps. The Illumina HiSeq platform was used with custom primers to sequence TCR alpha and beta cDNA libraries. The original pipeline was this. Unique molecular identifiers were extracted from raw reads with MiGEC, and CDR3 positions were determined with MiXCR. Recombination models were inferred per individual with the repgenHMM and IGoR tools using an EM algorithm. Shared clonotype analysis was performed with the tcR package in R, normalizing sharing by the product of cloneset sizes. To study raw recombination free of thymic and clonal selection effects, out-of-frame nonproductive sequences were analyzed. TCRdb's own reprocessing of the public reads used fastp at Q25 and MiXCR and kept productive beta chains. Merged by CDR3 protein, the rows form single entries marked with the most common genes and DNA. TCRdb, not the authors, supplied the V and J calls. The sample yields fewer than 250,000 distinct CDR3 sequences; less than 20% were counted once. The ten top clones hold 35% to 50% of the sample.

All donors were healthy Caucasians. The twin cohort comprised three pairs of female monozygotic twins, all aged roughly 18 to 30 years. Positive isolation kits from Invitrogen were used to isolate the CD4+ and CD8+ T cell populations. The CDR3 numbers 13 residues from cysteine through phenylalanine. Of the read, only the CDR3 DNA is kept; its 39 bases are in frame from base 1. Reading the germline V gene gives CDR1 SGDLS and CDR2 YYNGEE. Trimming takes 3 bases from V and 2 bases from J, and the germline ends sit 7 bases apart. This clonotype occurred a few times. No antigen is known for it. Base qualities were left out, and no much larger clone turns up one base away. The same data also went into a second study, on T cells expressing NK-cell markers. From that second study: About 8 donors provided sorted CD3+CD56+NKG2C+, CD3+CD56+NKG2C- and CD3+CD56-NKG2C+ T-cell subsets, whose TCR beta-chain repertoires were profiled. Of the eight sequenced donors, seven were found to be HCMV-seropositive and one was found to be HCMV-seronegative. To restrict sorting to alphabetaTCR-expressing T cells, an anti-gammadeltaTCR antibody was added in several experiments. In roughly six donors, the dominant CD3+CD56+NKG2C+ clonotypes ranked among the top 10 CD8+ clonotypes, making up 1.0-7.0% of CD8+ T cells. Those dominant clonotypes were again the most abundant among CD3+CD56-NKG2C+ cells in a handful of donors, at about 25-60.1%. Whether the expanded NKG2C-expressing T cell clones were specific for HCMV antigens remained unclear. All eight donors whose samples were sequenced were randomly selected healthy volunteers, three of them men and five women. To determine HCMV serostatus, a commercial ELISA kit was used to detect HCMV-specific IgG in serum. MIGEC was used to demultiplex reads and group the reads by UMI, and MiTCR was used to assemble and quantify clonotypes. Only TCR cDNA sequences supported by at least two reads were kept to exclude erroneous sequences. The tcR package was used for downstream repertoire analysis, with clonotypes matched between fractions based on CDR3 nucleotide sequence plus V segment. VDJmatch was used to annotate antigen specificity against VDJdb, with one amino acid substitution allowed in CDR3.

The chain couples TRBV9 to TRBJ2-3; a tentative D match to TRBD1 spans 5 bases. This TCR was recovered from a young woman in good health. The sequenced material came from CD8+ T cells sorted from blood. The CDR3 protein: CASSGTTTDTQYF. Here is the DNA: TGTGCCAGCAGCGGGACAACCACAGATACGCAGTATTTT.